This T cell receptor beta chain comes out of a study of CD8 T cells in Susac syndrome. RNA totalling about 0.45 to 1 ug underwent reverse transcription with random hexamers. TCRdb processed the immunoSEQ multiplex PCR reads anew with MiXCR; each CDR3 protein has one entry. The sample consists of approximately 120,000 distinct CDR3 sequences, roughly 91% of them appearing once. The sequence came from a human donor in good health. The sample taken for sequencing was CD4+ T cells from PBMCs.

CDR3 sequence: CASSLGGGRGVDTQYF. The CDR3 region has the DNA TGTGCCAGCAGCTTAGGAGGCGGGAGAGGCGTAGATACGCAGTATTTT. The chain carries TRBV7-8 and TRBJ2-3, with 7 positions matching TRBD2. The CDR3 is made up of 16 amino acids. With V trimmed by 1 base and J by 5 bases, 9 bases remained unmatched. From germline, CDR1 is SGHVS and CDR2 FQNEAQ.